These 26 T cell receptor beta chains came from one sample sequenced in a study of response to subunit inactivated influenza vaccine (dated by TCRdb to the late 2010s). Preparation of the library involved RT-PCR. The reads were generated on an Illumina HiSeq 2500. TCRdb reprocessing: public reads trimmed at Q25 with fastp, clones called with MiXCR, in-frame beta chains kept. For every CDR3 protein sequence, its rows merge into one entry that carries the most common genes and DNA. Recorded for this sample are 700,000 to 900,000 distinct CDR3 sequences; less than 25% of them occurred a single time. The top ten constitute about a tenth of the sample. The sequences come from PBMCs from blood, collected around 5 days after vaccination. These receptors all stem from a man aged 50 or older who received an inactivated influenza vaccine. Donor details come from another sample of the same person, matched by shared clones.

A few counts support this clonotype. This chain links TRBV20-1 with TRBJ2-5, with unresolved D. Germline V gene data show CDR1 as DFQATT and CDR2 as SNEGSKA (reference sequence). The V end lost 6 bases, the J end lost 5 bases, and 22 bases lay between the germline ends. The CDR3 totals 15 residues. The CDR3 region is CSAYFRAPAEETQYF. DNA of the CDR3: TGCAGTGCCTACTTCCGGGCCCCCGCAGAGGAGACCCAGTACTTC.

The DNA for the CDR3 is TGTGCCAGCAGCGGACTATCGAACACCGGGGAGCTGTTTTTT. Translating gives CASSGLSNTGELFF. The J gene is TRBJ2-2, the V gene TRBV6-1; weak D call: TRBD2 (6 bases). Germline V gene data show CDR1 as MNHNS and CDR2 as SASEGT. Trimming pared 6 bases from V and 0 bases from J, leaving 8 bases between. The CDR3 extends over 14 amino acids.

This clonotype has a handful of counts. The chain carries TRBV28 and TRBJ2-3, with a tentative D call TRBD2 (6 bases). Germline V gene data show CDR1 as MDHEN and CDR2 as SYDVKM. The CDR3 runs to 16 residues. V gave up 6 bases and J gave up 0 bases, with 16 bases separating them. Written as DNA, the CDR3 is TGTGCCAGCAGCCTATTCTATCGGGAGAGCACAGATACGCAGTATTTT. Its translation is CASSLFYRESTDTQYF.

This clonotype has just a few counts. The chain carries TRBV3-1 and TRBJ2-5, with D unresolved. Deletions cut 4 bases from V and 8 bases from J, with 11 bases between. The CDR3 runs to 12 residues. CDR1 and CDR2 from the germline V gene are LGHDT and YNNKEL (reference sequence). The CDR3 DNA sequence: TGTGCCAGCAGCCCGCAATTGAGAACCCAGTACTTC. Protein: CASSPQLRTQYF.

V and J are TRBV4-3 and TRBJ1-4; D gene unclear. The V end lost 1 base, the J end lost 0 bases, and 6 bases lay between the germline ends. CDR3 length: 15 amino acids. CDR1 is LGHNA and CDR2 is YSLEER in the germline V gene. The CDR3 here is CASSQARPTNEKLFF. CDR3 bases: TGCGCCAGCAGCCAAGCCAGGCCAACTAATGAAAAACTGTTTTTT.

V is TRBV3-1 and J is TRBJ2-1; D is ambiguous. V was clipped by 0 bases and J by 5 bases, with 5 bases between them. The CDR3 spans 13 residues. In germline, CDR1 is LGHDT, CDR2 YNNKEL (reference sequence). In DNA, the CDR3 is TGTGCCAGCAGCCAAGACAGAAACAATGAGCAGTTCTTC. The encoded protein is CASSQDRNNEQFF.

The rearrangement uses TRBV7-8 and TRBJ2-5; D is perhaps TRBD2 (5 bases). Trimming removed 1 base at V and 5 bases at J, with 14 bases between. The CDR3 totals 15 residues. Germline CDR1 reads SGHVS; CDR2 reads FQNEAQ. In DNA, the CDR3 is TGTGCCAGCAGCTTAGTCGAGGGTAGTGGGGAGACCCAGTACTTC. Protein sequence: CASSLVEGSGETQYF. Full variable domain (remainder filled in from reference TRBV7-8 and TRBJ2-5): GAGVSQSPRYKVAKRGQDVALRCDPISGHVSLFWYQQALGQGPEFLTYFQNEAQLDKSGLPSDRFFAERPEGSVSTLKIQRTQQEDSAVYLCASSLVEGSGETQYFGPGTRLLVL.

This clonotype has only a few counts. The CDR3 protein is CASSLEWEDIQYF. For the CDR3, the DNA is TGTGCCAGCAGCTTAGAGTGGGAAGACATTCAGTACTTC. The chain links TRBV7-2 to TRBJ2-4, with D uncertain. V shed 1 base and J shed 8 bases, with 9 bases lying between them. The CDR3 spans 13 residues. The germline CDR1 and CDR2 sequences are SGHTA and FQGNSA. The variable domain in full, with the rest retrieved from reference TRBV7-2 and TRBJ2-4, is GAGVSQSPSNKVTEKGKDVELRCDPISGHTALYWYRQSLGQGLEFLIYFQGNSAPDKSGLPSDRFSAERTGGSVSTLTIQRTQQEDSAVYLCASSLEWEDIQYFGAGTRLSVL.

The sample holds a few counts of this clonotype. The chain uses TRBV28 and TRBJ2-1; TRBD2 aligns across 13 bases. Germline V gives CDR1 MDHEN, CDR2 SYDVKM. The CDR3 loop spans 14 amino acids. V was pared by 9 bases and J by 9 bases, with 8 bases of the junction left unmatched. CDR3 in DNA: TGTGCCAGTCTTGCCAGGACTAGCGGGGGTGAGCAGTTCTTC. Protein product: CASLARTSGGEQFF.

For this clonotype: One end of the junction varies from germline; a read error may be responsible. The chain couples TRBV7-7 to TRBJ2-3, with 10 bases aligning to TRBD2. Germline V CDR1 and CDR2: SSHAT, FNYEAQ (reference sequence). The CDR3 has 15 amino acids. For the CDR3, the DNA is TGTGCTAGCAGCTCGGGACTAGCGTTTCAAGATACGCAGTATTTT. Translating gives CASSSGLAFQDTQYF.

This clonotype turned up a few times. This chain connects TRBV4-3 to TRBJ1-2; D is uncertain. V was pared by 0 bases and J by 4 bases, with 15 bases between. The CDR3 extends over 16 amino acids. The germline V gene encodes CDR1 LGHNA and CDR2 YSLEER. The CDR3 DNA follows: TGCGCCAGCAGCCAAGATCTCGCAGGAAAATTCTATGGCTACACCTTC. This codes for CASSQDLAGKFYGYTF.

This clonotype occurred a few times. This rearrangement joins TRBV19 to TRBJ2-2, with 8 bases fitting TRBD1. CDR3 size: 14 residues. Germline V gene lookup returns CDR1 LNHDA and CDR2 SQIVND (reference sequence). V was pared by 4 bases and J by 7 bases, with 5 bases of the junction left unmatched. CDR3 sequence: CASSSQGAGGELFF. CDR3 DNA: TGTGCCAGTAGTAGCCAGGGGGCCGGCGGGGAGCTGTTTTTT.

In its sample, this clonotype was seen a few times. The chain uses TRBV20-1 and TRBJ2-7, with 14 bases fitting TRBD2. Germline V CDR1 and CDR2: DFQATT, SNEGSKA (reference sequence). The CDR3 has 16 residues. The ends lost 3 bases at V and 3 bases at J; junction bases unmatched: 7. This CDR3 is CSARDTGTSGGYEQYF. The CDR3, as DNA: TGCAGTGCTAGGGATACCGGGACTAGCGGGGGCTACGAGCAGTACTTC.

This clonotype has more than one count but fewer than ten. This rearrangement joins TRBV7-2 to TRBJ2-3, with D possibly being TRBD2 (5 bases). This CDR3 spans 14 amino acids. Germline assignment: CDR1 SGHTA and CDR2 FQGNSA. V was shortened by 5 bases and J by 4 bases, with 13 bases between the two germline ends. For the CDR3, the DNA is TGTGCCAGCAGCCTCCGGGAAAACCCAGATACGCAGTATTTT. It specifies CASSLRENPDTQYF.

The sample holds a few counts of this clonotype. V gene TRBV20-1 combines with J gene TRBJ2-3; 7 positions match TRBD1. CDR1 and CDR2 (germline): DFQATT, SNEGSKA (reference sequence). V lost 0 bases, J lost 5 bases, and 2 bases stayed unmatched. CDR3 size: 13 residues. CDR3 DNA sequence: TGCAGTGCTAGAGAACAGGGGCTAGATACGCAGTATTTT. Amino acid sequence: CSAREQGLDTQYF.

This clonotype was seen only a few times. The chain is built from TRBV28 and TRBJ2-5, with TRBD1 matching 7 bases. Germline V gene lookup returns CDR1 MDHEN and CDR2 SYDVKM. V trimming: 3 bases; J trimming: 5 bases; junction bases outside the gene matches: 6. The length of the CDR3 is 14 residues. The CDR3 protein is CASSLSHRGETQYF. In nucleotides, the CDR3 is TGTGCCAGCAGTTTGTCCCACAGGGGTGAGACCCAGTACTTC.

This clonotype was seen a handful of times. The chain joins TRBV30 to TRBJ2-1; perhaps TRBD2 as D (5 bases). From germline, CDR1 is GTSNPN and CDR2 SVGIG (reference sequence). The CDR3 totals 12 residues. The V gene lost 2 bases and the J gene lost 8 bases, with 10 bases spanning the gap. The CDR3 DNA reads TGTGCCTGGAGTAGAGGGTGGGATGAGCAGTTCTTC. Its translation is CAWSRGWDEQFF.

The chain employs TRBV20-1 and TRBJ2-1, with 8 positions matching TRBD1. V was pared by 4 bases and J by 3 bases, with 5 bases of the junction left unmatched. The germline V gene has CDR1 DFQATT and CDR2 SNEGSKA (reference sequence). This CDR3 comprises 14 residues. CDR3 in DNA: TGCAGTGCTAAGAGACAGGGGTTCTACAATGAGCAGTTCTTC. This sequence encodes CSAKRQGFYNEQFF.

This clonotype was counted between two and nine times. This chain links TRBV5-1 with TRBJ2-3; tentatively, D is TRBD1 or TRBD2 (5 bases each). The CDR3 contains 16 residues. The germline gives CDR1 SGHRS, CDR2 YFSETQ. The ends were cut back, 2 bases at V and 0 bases at J, with 13 bases in the middle. The CDR3 nucleotides are TGCGCCAGCAGCTTTGGGACCTCTACTAGCACAGATACGCAGTATTTT. Amino acid sequence: CASSFGTSTSTDTQYF. The full variable domain, completed using reference TRBV5-1 and TRBJ2-3, is KAGVTQTPRYLIKTRGQQVTLSCSPISGHRSVSWYQQTPGQGLQFLFEYFSETQRNKGNFPGRFSGRQFSNSRSEMNVSTLELGDSALYLCASSFGTSTSTDTQYFGPGTRLTVL.

The rearrangement joins TRBV11-2 to TRBJ2-5, with 10 bases lining up with TRBD2. In germline, CDR1 is SGHAT, CDR2 FQNNGV. The CDR3 loop spans 15 amino acids. V lost 3 bases, J lost 5 bases, and 6 bases stayed unmatched. The CDR3 DNA reads TGTGCCAGCAGCTTGAGCGGGGGGGTCCGGGAGACCCAGTACTTC. Translation gives CASSLSGGVRETQYF.

This sequence joins TRBV5-1 and TRBJ1-6, with 10 bases matching TRBD1. This CDR3 is 15 amino acids long. Germline assignment: CDR1 SGHRS and CDR2 YFSETQ. Losses at the gene ends were 6 bases for V and 9 bases for J; bases not matched to a gene: 9. The CDR3 loop is CASTEMDRGSSPLHF. DNA for the CDR3: TGCGCCAGCACCGAAATGGACAGGGGGAGTTCACCCCTCCACTTT.

The chain is built from TRBV5-1 and TRBJ1-1, with TRBD1 identical over 8 bases. V trimming: 2 bases; J trimming: 2 bases; junction bases outside the gene matches: 2. Germline CDR1 is SGHRS and CDR2 is YFSETQ. This CDR3 region has 14 residues. CDR3 sequence: CASSLQGDNTEAFF. The DNA for the CDR3 is TGCGCCAGCAGCTTACAGGGGGACAACACTGAAGCTTTCTTT.

This clonotype appeared many times. A much larger clone lies a single base off, so this may be a read error. This chain connects TRBV12-3 or TRBV12-4 to TRBJ2-7, with TRBD1 matching 8 bases. V lost 5 bases, J lost 3 bases, and 0 bases stayed unmatched. The CDR3 runs 12 residues. CDR3 DNA sequence: TGTGCCAGCAGTACAGGGGGCTACGAGCAGTACTTC. This encodes CASSTGGYEQYF.

This clonotype was seen repeatedly, ten times or more. This chain uses TRBV12-3 or TRBV12-4 with TRBJ2-3; maybe TRBD2 (6 bases). The V end lost 2 bases, the J end lost 0 bases, and 6 bases lay between the germline ends. This CDR3 region has 14 residues. The CDR3 region is CASSLRGSTDTQYF. The CDR3 coding sequence is TGTGCCAGCAGTTTACGGGGGAGCACAGATACGCAGTATTTT.

This clonotype has more than one count but fewer than ten. The V call is TRBV28, the J call TRBJ2-7; no clear D. CDR3 length: 15 amino acids. The germline V gene has CDR1 MDHEN and CDR2 SYDVKM. Trimming pared 2 bases from V and 4 bases from J, leaving 15 bases between. The CDR3 sequence is CASSLELGLGYEQYF. The CDR3 DNA reads TGTGCCAGCAGTTTAGAGTTAGGGCTGGGGTACGAGCAGTACTTC.

The chain joins TRBV12-5 to TRBJ2-5; the D gene is possibly TRBD1 (6 bases). The CDR3 length is 14 residues. V lost 4 bases and J 1 base, leaving 10 bases between the germline ends. CDR1 LGHNT and CDR2 FRNRAP come from the germline V gene. CDR3: CASGSGQPQETQYF. CDR3 sequence (DNA): TGTGCTAGTGGTTCCGGACAGCCCCAAGAGACCCAGTACTTC.